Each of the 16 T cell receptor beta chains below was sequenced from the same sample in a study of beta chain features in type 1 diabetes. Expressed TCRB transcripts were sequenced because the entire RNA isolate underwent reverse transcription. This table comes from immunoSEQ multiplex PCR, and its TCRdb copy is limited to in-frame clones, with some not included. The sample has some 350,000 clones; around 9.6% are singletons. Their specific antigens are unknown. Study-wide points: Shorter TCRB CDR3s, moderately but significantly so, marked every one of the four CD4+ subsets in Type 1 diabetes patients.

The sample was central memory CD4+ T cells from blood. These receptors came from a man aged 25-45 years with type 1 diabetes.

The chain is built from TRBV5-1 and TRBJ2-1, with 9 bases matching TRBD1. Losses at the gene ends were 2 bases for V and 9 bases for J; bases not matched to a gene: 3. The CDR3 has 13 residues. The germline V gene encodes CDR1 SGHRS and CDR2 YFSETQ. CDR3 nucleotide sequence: TGCGCCAGCAGCTTTGGACAGGGGAGTGAGCAGTTCTTC. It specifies CASSFGQGSEQFF.

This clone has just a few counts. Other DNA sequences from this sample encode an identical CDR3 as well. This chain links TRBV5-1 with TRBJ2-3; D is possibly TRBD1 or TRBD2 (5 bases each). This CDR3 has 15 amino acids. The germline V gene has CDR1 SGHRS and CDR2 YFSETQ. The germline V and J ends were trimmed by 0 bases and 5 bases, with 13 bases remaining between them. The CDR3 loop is CASSLAGAAGDTQYF. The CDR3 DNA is TGCGCCAGCAGCTTGGCCGGGGCCGCGGGAGATACGCAGTATTTT.

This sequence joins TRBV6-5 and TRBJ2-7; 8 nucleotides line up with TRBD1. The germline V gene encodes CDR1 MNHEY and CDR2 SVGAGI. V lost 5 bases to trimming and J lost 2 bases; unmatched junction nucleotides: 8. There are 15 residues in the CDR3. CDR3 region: CASSGLSTGAYEQYF. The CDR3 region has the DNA TGTGCCAGCAGTGGACTATCGACAGGGGCCTACGAGCAGTACTTC.

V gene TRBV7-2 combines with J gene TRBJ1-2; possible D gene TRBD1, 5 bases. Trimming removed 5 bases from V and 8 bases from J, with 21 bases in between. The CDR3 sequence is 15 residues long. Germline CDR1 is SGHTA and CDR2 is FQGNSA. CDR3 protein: CASSLNRDRVGGYTF. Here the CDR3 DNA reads TGTGCCAGCAGCCTAAACCGGGACCGCGTGGGGGGCTACACCTTC.

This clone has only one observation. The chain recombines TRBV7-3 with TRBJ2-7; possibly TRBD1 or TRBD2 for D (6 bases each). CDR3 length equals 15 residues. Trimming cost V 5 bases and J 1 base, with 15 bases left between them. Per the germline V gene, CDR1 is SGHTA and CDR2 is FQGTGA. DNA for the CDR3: TGTGCCAGCAGCCCGTCCGGGGGCAGGTCCTACGAGCAGTACTTC. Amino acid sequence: CASSPSGGRSYEQYF.

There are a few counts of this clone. CDR3 in amino acids: CASSLEDRGRDEKLFF. The DNA of the CDR3 is TGCGCCAGCAGCTTGGAAGACAGGGGGCGCGATGAAAAACTGTTTTTT. The V and J genes are TRBV5-1 and TRBJ1-4; 10 positions match TRBD1. Trimming at V came to 0 bases and at J to 6 bases, leaving 5 bases not matched to a gene. The CDR3 is 16 amino acids. Germline V CDR1 and CDR2: SGHRS, YFSETQ.

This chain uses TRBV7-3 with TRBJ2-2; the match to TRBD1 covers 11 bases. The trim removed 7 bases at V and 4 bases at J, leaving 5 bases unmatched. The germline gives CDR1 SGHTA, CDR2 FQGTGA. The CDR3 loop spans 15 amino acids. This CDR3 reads CASKPGTGGTGELFF. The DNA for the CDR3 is TGTGCCAGCAAGCCCGGGACAGGGGGCACCGGGGAGCTGTTTTTT.

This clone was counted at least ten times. The CDR3 loop is CASSSITRGTDTQYF. CDR3 nucleotide sequence: TGTGCCAGCAGCTCAATCACCAGGGGAACAGATACGCAGTATTTT. The chain carries TRBV5-4 and TRBJ2-3, with D perhaps TRBD1 (6 bases). V was trimmed by 3 bases and J by 3 bases, leaving 14 bases between them. The CDR3 spans 15 residues. Per germline, CDR1 SGHNT and CDR2 YYREEE (reference sequence).

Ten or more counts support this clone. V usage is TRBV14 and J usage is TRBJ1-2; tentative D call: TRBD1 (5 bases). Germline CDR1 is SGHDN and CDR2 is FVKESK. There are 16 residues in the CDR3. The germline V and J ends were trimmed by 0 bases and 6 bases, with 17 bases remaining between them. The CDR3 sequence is CASSQEWQGRGDGYTF. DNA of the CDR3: TGTGCCAGCAGCCAAGAGTGGCAGGGAAGGGGAGATGGCTACACCTTC. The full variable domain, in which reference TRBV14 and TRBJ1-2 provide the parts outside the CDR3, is EAGVTQFPSHSVIEKGQTVTLRCDPISGHDNLYWYRRVMGKEIKFLLHFVKESKQDESGMPNNRFLAERTGGTYSTLKVQPAELEDSGVYFCASSQEWQGRGDGYTFGSGTRLTVV.

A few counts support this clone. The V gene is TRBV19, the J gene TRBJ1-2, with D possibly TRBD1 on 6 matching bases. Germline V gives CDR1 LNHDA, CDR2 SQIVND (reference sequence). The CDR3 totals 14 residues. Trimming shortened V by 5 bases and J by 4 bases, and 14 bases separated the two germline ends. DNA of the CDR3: TGTGCCAGTAGTGTTGGGACACCTTCCTATGGCTACACCTTC. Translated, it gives CASSVGTPSYGYTF.

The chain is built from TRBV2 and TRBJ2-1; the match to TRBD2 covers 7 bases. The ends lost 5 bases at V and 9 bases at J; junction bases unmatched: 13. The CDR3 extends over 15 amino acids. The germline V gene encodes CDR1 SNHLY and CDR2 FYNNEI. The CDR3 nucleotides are TGTGCCAGCAGTTTTCTCTATGGCGGGGAGGGTGAGCAGTTCTTC. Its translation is CASSFLYGGEGEQFF.

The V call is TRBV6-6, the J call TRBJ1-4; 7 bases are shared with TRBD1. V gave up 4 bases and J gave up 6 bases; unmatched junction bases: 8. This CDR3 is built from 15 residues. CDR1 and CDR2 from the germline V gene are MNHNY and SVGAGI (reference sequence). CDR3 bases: TGTGCCAGCAGTTCCCTGGCAGGGGGAGATGAAAAACTGTTTTTT. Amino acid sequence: CASSSLAGGDEKLFF.

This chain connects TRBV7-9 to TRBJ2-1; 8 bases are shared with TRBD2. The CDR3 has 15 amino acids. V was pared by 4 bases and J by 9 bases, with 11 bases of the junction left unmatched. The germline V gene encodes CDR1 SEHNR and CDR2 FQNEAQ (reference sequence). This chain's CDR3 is CASSSALGTSSEQFF. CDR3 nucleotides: TGTGCCAGCAGCTCAGCCCTCGGGACTAGTTCTGAGCAGTTCTTC. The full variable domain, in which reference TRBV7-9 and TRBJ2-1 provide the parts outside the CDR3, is DTGVSQNPRHKITKRGQNVTFRCDPISEHNRLYWYRQTLGQGPEFLTYFQNEAQLEKSRLLSDRFSAERPKGSFSTLEIQRTEQGDSAMYLCASSSALGTSSEQFFGPGTRLTVL.

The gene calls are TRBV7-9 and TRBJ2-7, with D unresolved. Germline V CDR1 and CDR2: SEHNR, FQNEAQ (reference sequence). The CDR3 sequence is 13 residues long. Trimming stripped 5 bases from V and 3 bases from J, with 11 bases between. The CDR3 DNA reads TGTGCCAGCAGCCTACCAGGAGTCTACGAGCAGTACTTC. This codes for CASSLPGVYEQYF. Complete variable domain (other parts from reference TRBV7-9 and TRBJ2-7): DTGVSQNPRHKITKRGQNVTFRCDPISEHNRLYWYRQTLGQGPEFLTYFQNEAQLEKSRLLSDRFSAERPKGSFSTLEIQRTEQGDSAMYLCASSLPGVYEQYFGPGTRLTVT.

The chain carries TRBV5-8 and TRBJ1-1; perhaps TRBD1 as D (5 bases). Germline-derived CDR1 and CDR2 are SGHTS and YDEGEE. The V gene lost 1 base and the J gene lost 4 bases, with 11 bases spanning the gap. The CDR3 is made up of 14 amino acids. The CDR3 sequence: CASSLSDRPTEAFF. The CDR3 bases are TGTGCCAGCAGCTTGAGCGACAGACCCACTGAAGCTTTCTTT.

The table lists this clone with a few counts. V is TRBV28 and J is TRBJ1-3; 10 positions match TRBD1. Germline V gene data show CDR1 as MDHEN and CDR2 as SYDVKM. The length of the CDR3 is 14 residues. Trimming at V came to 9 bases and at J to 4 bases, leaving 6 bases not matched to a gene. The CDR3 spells CASSTGGYGNTIYF. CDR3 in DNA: TGTGCCAGTTCGACAGGGGGCTACGGAAACACCATATATTTT.